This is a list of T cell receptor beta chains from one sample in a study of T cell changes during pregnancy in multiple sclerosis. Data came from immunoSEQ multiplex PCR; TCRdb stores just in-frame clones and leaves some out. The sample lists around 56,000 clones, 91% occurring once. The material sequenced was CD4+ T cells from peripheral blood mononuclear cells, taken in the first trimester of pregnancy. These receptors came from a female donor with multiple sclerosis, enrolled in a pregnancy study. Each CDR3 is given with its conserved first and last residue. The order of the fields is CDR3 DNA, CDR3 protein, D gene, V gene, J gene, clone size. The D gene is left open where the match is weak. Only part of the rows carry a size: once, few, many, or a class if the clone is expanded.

CDR3nt: TGTGCCAGCAGTTCCAGGGTCTTAAGCACAGATACGCAGTATTTT
CDR3aa: CASSSRVLSTDTQYF
d_gene: NA
v_gene: TRBV7-2
j_gene: TRBJ2-3
abundance: NA

CDR3nt: TGTGCCAGCAGCCCGGGCGGGGTTTCCGACACTGAAGCTTTCTTT
CDR3aa: CASSPGGVSDTEAFF
d_gene: NA
v_gene: TRBV4-2
j_gene: TRBJ1-1
abundance: once

CDR3nt: TGTGCCAGCAGCGCACAGCCTTGGGAGGGGTCAGCTTTCTTT
CDR3aa: CASSAQPWEGSAFF
d_gene: NA
v_gene: TRBV7-9
j_gene: TRBJ1-1
abundance: NA

CDR3nt: TGTGCCACCAGCAGAGATCTGTCAGGGCTGGGGAATTCACCCCTCCACTTT
CDR3aa: CATSRDLSGLGNSPLHF
d_gene: NA
v_gene: TRBV15
j_gene: TRBJ1-6
abundance: NA

CDR3nt: TGTGCCAGCTCGGGACTAGCGGGGGGGCGGGAGCAGTACTTC
CDR3aa: CASSGLAGGREQYF
d_gene: TRBD2
v_gene: TRBV2
j_gene: TRBJ2-7
abundance: NA

CDR3nt: TGTGCCAGCAGCTTCTCGCGGGGGGGCACAGATACGCAGTATTTT
CDR3aa: CASSFSRGGTDTQYF
d_gene: TRBD2
v_gene: TRBV5-4
j_gene: TRBJ2-3
abundance: NA

CDR3nt: TGTGCCAGCAGCGGGGCGGGACAGGGAGGTTGGAATTCACCCCTCCACTTT
CDR3aa: CASSGAGQGGWNSPLHF
d_gene: TRBD1
v_gene: TRBV5-4
j_gene: TRBJ1-6
abundance: few

CDR3nt: TGTGCCAGCAGCGCTGGGCGGGAGACTGAAGCTTTCTTT
CDR3aa: CASSAGRETEAFF
d_gene: NA
v_gene: TRBV7-9
j_gene: TRBJ1-1
abundance: few

CDR3nt: TGCGCCAGCAGCCAAGATCGGACTAGCGGGGGGATCACAGATACGCAGTATTTT
CDR3aa: CASSQDRTSGGITDTQYF
d_gene: TRBD2
v_gene: TRBV4-3
j_gene: TRBJ2-3
abundance: NA

CDR3nt: TGTGCCAGCTCACCACCGGGGGGGCGCGTCTACGAGCAGTACTTC
CDR3aa: CASSPPGGRVYEQYF
d_gene: NA
v_gene: TRBV18
j_gene: TRBJ2-7
abundance: NA

CDR3nt: TGTGCCAGCAGTTCCGGGTCGGGACAGATCTATGGCTACACCTTC
CDR3aa: CASSSGSGQIYGYTF
d_gene: TRBD1
v_gene: TRBV7-3
j_gene: TRBJ1-2
abundance: NA

CDR3nt: TGCGCCAGCGGAGCGCTTTCCTACGAGCAGTACTTC
CDR3aa: CASGALSYEQYF
d_gene: NA
v_gene: TRBV10-2
j_gene: TRBJ2-7
abundance: NA

CDR3nt: TGCGCCAGCAGCCAAGAGGCCACAGGGGCGCGAAATCAGCCCCAGCATTTT
CDR3aa: CASSQEATGARNQPQHF
d_gene: TRBD1
v_gene: TRBV4-3
j_gene: TRBJ1-5
abundance: medium-sized

CDR3nt: TGCGCCAGCAGGGGGGCAGGGACCCCTGGTGTCGCTTTCTTT
CDR3aa: CASRGAGTPGVAFF
d_gene: NA
v_gene: TRBV10-2
j_gene: TRBJ1-1
abundance: NA

CDR3nt: TGTGCCAGCACCCCTTATCCGGGACAGGGTAAAGGCTACACCTTC
CDR3aa: CASTPYPGQGKGYTF
d_gene: TRBD1
v_gene: TRBV6-5
j_gene: TRBJ1-2
abundance: NA

CDR3nt: TGTGCCAGCAGCTTAGCCAGGATCTCCTACGAGCAGTACTTC
CDR3aa: CASSLARISYEQYF
d_gene: NA
v_gene: TRBV11-2
j_gene: TRBJ2-7
abundance: NA

CDR3nt: TGTGCCAGCAGTCCGGGACTAGCGGGGGGGCGAGAGCAGTTCTTC
CDR3aa: CASSPGLAGGREQFF
d_gene: TRBD2
v_gene: TRBV2
j_gene: TRBJ2-1
abundance: NA

CDR3nt: TGCGCCAGCAGTGAGTCGGGGACAGGGGGTCCCAGGCCCCAGCATTTT
CDR3aa: CASSESGTGGPRPQHF
d_gene: TRBD1
v_gene: TRBV10-2
j_gene: TRBJ1-5
abundance: NA

CDR3nt: TGCACCAGCAGCCAAGAGTTTAGTCTAGCGGGGGGGGCGGGCACAGATACGCAGTATTTT
CDR3aa: CTSSQEFSLAGGAGTDTQYF
d_gene: NA
v_gene: TRBV1
j_gene: TRBJ2-3
abundance: NA

CDR3nt: TGTGCCAGTACCCCAAGGGGACAAGTCTATGGCTACACCTTC
CDR3aa: CASTPRGQVYGYTF
d_gene: NA
v_gene: TRBV19
j_gene: TRBJ1-2
abundance: NA

CDR3nt: TGTGCCAGTAGTATAGTGTTAGGGACTACCCAAGAGACCCAGTACTTC
CDR3aa: CASSIVLGTTQETQYF
d_gene: TRBD2
v_gene: TRBV19
j_gene: TRBJ2-5
abundance: NA

CDR3nt: TGTGCCAGCAGCTTTTGGTCTCAGGGAAACTATGGCTACACCTTC
CDR3aa: CASSFWSQGNYGYTF
d_gene: NA
v_gene: TRBV5-5
j_gene: TRBJ1-2
abundance: NA

CDR3nt: TGTGCCAGCTCACCGGGACAGGGGGGCGGCTACACCTTC
CDR3aa: CASSPGQGGGYTF
d_gene: TRBD1
v_gene: TRBV18
j_gene: TRBJ1-2
abundance: NA

CDR3nt: TGTGCCATCAGTGGGGACAGGAGTTATGGCTACACCTTC
CDR3aa: CAISGDRSYGYTF
d_gene: TRBD1
v_gene: TRBV10-3
j_gene: TRBJ1-2
abundance: once

CDR3nt: TGTGCCAGCAACGTGGCGGGGGGGTCCTACGAGCAGTACTTC
CDR3aa: CASNVAGGSYEQYF
d_gene: TRBD2
v_gene: TRBV7-9
j_gene: TRBJ2-7
abundance: NA

CDR3nt: TGTGCCAGCAGCTTAAAAGTATACGGCGGCAGCTACCCCGGGGAGCTGTTTTTT
CDR3aa: CASSLKVYGGSYPGELFF
d_gene: NA
v_gene: TRBV7-8
j_gene: TRBJ2-2
abundance: NA

CDR3nt: TGTGCCAGCAGCCTCCAGGGAGGTCAGCCCCAGCATTTT
CDR3aa: CASSLQGGQPQHF
d_gene: NA
v_gene: TRBV11-2
j_gene: TRBJ1-5
abundance: NA

CDR3nt: TGTGCCAGCAGCGCGGGGGGGGAGACCCAGTACTTC
CDR3aa: CASSAGGETQYF
d_gene: TRBD2
v_gene: TRBV7-8
j_gene: TRBJ2-5
abundance: NA

CDR3nt: TGTGCCAGCAGCGTAACCGGGACTAGCGGGGAAGATACGCAGTATTTT
CDR3aa: CASSVTGTSGEDTQYF
d_gene: TRBD2
v_gene: TRBV9
j_gene: TRBJ2-3
abundance: NA

CDR3nt: TGTGCCAGCAGCTTGGAGTCGGGGGGCCTCACAGATACGCAGTATTTT
CDR3aa: CASSLESGGLTDTQYF
d_gene: NA
v_gene: TRBV5-4
j_gene: TRBJ2-3
abundance: NA

CDR3nt: TGTGCCAGTAGACGGACGGGGGAGGAGACCCAGTACTTC
CDR3aa: CASRRTGEETQYF
d_gene: NA
v_gene: TRBV19
j_gene: TRBJ2-5
abundance: few

CDR3nt: TGTGCCAGCAGTTCCGGGACAGTAGGGACCGGGGAGCTGTTTTTT
CDR3aa: CASSSGTVGTGELFF
d_gene: TRBD1
v_gene: TRBV6-5
j_gene: TRBJ2-2
abundance: NA

CDR3nt: TGTGCCAGCAGTTACGGGGGGGCGCGGGGCTACACCTTC
CDR3aa: CASSYGGARGYTF
d_gene: NA
v_gene: TRBV6-5
j_gene: TRBJ1-2
abundance: NA

CDR3nt: TGTGCCAGCGGCGACAGGGGTGAAAAACTGTTTTTT
CDR3aa: CASGDRGEKLFF
d_gene: TRBD1
v_gene: TRBV6-6
j_gene: TRBJ1-4
abundance: NA

CDR3nt: TGTGCCAGCAGTTATCGACAGAGCACAGATACGCAGTATTTT
CDR3aa: CASSYRQSTDTQYF
d_gene: NA
v_gene: TRBV27
j_gene: TRBJ2-3
abundance: once

CDR3nt: TGTGCCAGCAGCCTGAGGGTACCCGTCCTGTTCTTC
CDR3aa: CASSLRVPVLFF
d_gene: NA
v_gene: TRBV14
j_gene: TRBJ2-1
abundance: NA

CDR3nt: TGTGCCAGCAGTTACTCGGGGTGGGGCCTCTCCTACGAGCAGTACTTC
CDR3aa: CASSYSGWGLSYEQYF
d_gene: NA
v_gene: TRBV6-5
j_gene: TRBJ2-7
abundance: NA

CDR3nt: TGCGCCAGCAGCTTGGAAGGGACTAGGGGGGTGACCCAGTACTTC
CDR3aa: CASSLEGTRGVTQYF
d_gene: TRBD2
v_gene: TRBV5-1
j_gene: TRBJ2-5
abundance: NA

CDR3nt: TGTGCCAGCAGCCCGACAAATGGGCCTTATGGCTACACCTTC
CDR3aa: CASSPTNGPYGYTF
d_gene: NA
v_gene: TRBV14
j_gene: TRBJ1-2
abundance: NA

CDR3nt: TGTGCCAGTACAACAGGGTTTGTCAACACTGAAGCTTTCTTT
CDR3aa: CASTTGFVNTEAFF
d_gene: NA
v_gene: TRBV19
j_gene: TRBJ1-1
abundance: NA

CDR3nt: TGTGCCAGCAGCAAAACAGGGGGAGAGACCCAGTACTTC
CDR3aa: CASSKTGGETQYF
d_gene: TRBD1
v_gene: TRBV7-3
j_gene: TRBJ2-5
abundance: NA

CDR3nt: TGCAGCGTTGAAGATGCTCAACAGGGCCGGAAGGCTTTCTTT
CDR3aa: CSVEDAQQGRKAFF
d_gene: NA
v_gene: TRBV29-1
j_gene: TRBJ1-1
abundance: few

CDR3nt: TGCGCCAGCAGCTTGGGCGGACAGGGGTCCTACGAGCAGTACTTC
CDR3aa: CASSLGGQGSYEQYF
d_gene: TRBD1
v_gene: TRBV5-1
j_gene: TRBJ2-7
abundance: NA

CDR3nt: TGTGCCAGCAGCCGGGGCCAGGGGGCATATAGTGAGCAGTTCTTC
CDR3aa: CASSRGQGAYSEQFF
d_gene: TRBD1
v_gene: TRBV5-6
j_gene: TRBJ2-1
abundance: NA

CDR3nt: TGTGCCAGCTCACCCCTCCCGGGCGGGGAGCTGTTTTTT
CDR3aa: CASSPLPGGELFF
d_gene: NA
v_gene: TRBV18
j_gene: TRBJ2-2
abundance: NA

CDR3nt: TGTGCCACCGGATGGGGGGGGATGAATCAGCCCCAGCATTTT
CDR3aa: CATGWGGMNQPQHF
d_gene: NA
v_gene: TRBV6-1
j_gene: TRBJ1-5
abundance: NA

CDR3nt: TGTGCCACCAGCTCCCACCTAGTAAGGGGCCTCGAGCAGTACTTC
CDR3aa: CATSSHLVRGLEQYF
d_gene: NA
v_gene: TRBV15
j_gene: TRBJ2-7
abundance: NA

CDR3nt: TGCAGCGTGGCAGGGGACGGGAACACTGAAGCTTTCTTT
CDR3aa: CSVAGDGNTEAFF
d_gene: NA
v_gene: TRBV29-1
j_gene: TRBJ1-1
abundance: few

CDR3nt: TGTGCCAGCAGCCAACAGGGGTTTGGAAACACCATATATTTT
CDR3aa: CASSQQGFGNTIYF
d_gene: TRBD1
v_gene: TRBV7-3
j_gene: TRBJ1-3
abundance: NA